The clone carrying this T cell receptor beta chain was detected ten times or more. Its antigen is unknown. As originally analysed: The study took CDR3 differences across clinicopathological groups and made a distant-metastasis classifier for papillary thyroid cancer from them. TCRdb reanalyzed the PCR reads via MiXCR. These V and J calls derive from TCRdb rather than the authors' analysis. The sample consists of around 31,000 clones, over 15% of them appearing once. Each patient went into thyroid surgery without having received any treatment. The data were taken from a study of metastatic and nonmetastatic thyroid tumors. Study overall: Repertoires from blood and tumor or nodule tissue of malignant and benign thyroid patients were compared.

The CDR3 loop spans 14 amino acids. Germline CDR1 reads SGDLS; CDR2 reads YYNGEE. With 3 bases removed from V and 1 base from J, the gap between germline ends came to 10 bases. The study's findings and limits: Reportedly, malignant thyroid tumors had significantly higher TCR beta diversity than benign nodules, in blood and tumor.

The material sequenced was blood. The origin of this receptor is a female donor with papillary thyroid cancer or a benign thyroid nodule (not recorded which). Some clones in this sample may be carry-over from other donors' samples. The rearrangement links TRBV9 to TRBJ1-1; TRBD1 is a possible D gene (5 bases). The CDR3 is CASSDGGGNTEAFF. As DNA, the CDR3 is TGTGCCAGCAGCGATGGGGGGGGGAACACTGAAGCTTTCTTT.